This note documents a single T cell receptor beta chain sequence. The sample belongs to a study of blood T cell repertoires in COVID-19. Study at large: Sample material is recorded as cDNA or gDNA derived from T cells, B-cell-depleted T cells, or PBMCs.

The V segment lost 3 bases and the J segment 7 bases; nucleotides outside the gene matches: 14. Germline CDR1 MNHNS, CDR2 SASEGT. The CDR3 contains 16 residues. Data came from immunoSEQ multiplex PCR; TCRdb stores just in-frame clones and leaves some out. This table has 100,000 or so clones, 88% appearing once. The origin of this receptor is a man aged 60 to 75 with acute or convalescent COVID-19. The sample consisted of peripheral blood. V is TRBV6-1 and J is TRBJ2-7; TRBD2 matches at 8 bases. CDR3 sequence reads: CASSDDTSGYPREQYF. CDR3 DNA sequence: TGTGCCAGCAGTGACGATACTAGCGGATACCCTAGGGAGCAGTACTTC.